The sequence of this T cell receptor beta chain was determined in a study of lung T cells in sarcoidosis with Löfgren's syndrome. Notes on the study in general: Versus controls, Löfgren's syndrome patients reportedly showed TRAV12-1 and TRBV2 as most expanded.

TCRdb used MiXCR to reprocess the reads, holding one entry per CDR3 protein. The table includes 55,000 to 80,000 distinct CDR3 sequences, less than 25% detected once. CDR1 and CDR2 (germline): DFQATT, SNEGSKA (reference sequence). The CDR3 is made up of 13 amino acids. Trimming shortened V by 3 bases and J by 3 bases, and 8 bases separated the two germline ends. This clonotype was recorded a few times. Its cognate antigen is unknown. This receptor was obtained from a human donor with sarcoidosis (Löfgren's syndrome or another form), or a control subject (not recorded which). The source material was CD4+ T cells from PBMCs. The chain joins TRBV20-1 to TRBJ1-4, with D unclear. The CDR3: CSASDRSNEKLFF. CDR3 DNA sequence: TGCAGTGCTAGTGACCGATCTAATGAAAAACTGTTTTTT.